These 9 T cell receptor beta chains originate from one sample sequenced in a study of cytomegalovirus exposure and HLA in healthy donors. It was with 60 Vbeta and 13 Jbeta primers that the PCR ran. Only in-frame clones appear in the TCRdb table, and some are missing; sequencing was by immunoSEQ multiplex PCR. This sample contains around 140,000 clones. Specimen: PBMCs. The receptors were gathered from a woman between 45 and 65 years old in good health and CMV-seronegative.

CDR3 DNA sequence: TGTGCCAGCAGTTACAACGACAGGACTCAAGGCTACACCTTC. Translated: CASSYNDRTQGYTF. The chain couples TRBV6-5 to TRBJ1-2; weak D call: TRBD1 (6 bases). CDR3 length: 14 residues. V lost 2 bases and J lost 8, with 15 bases in between. Germline V CDR1 and CDR2: MNHEY, SVGAGI.

The chain is built from TRBV9 and TRBJ1-2, with D hard to call. V was trimmed by 0 bases and J by 0 bases, leaving 3 bases between them. This CDR3 is 13 amino acids long. The germline gives CDR1 SGDLS, CDR2 YYNGEE. The CDR3 region is CASSVASNYGYTF. In DNA form, the CDR3 reads TGTGCCAGCAGCGTAGCTTCTAACTATGGCTACACCTTC.

The chain links TRBV6-1 to TRBJ2-7; maybe TRBD1 (5 bases). V gave up 4 bases and J gave up 2 bases, with 12 bases separating them. This CDR3 spans 14 amino acids. In germline, CDR1 is MNHNS, CDR2 SASEGT. CDR3 sequence reads: CASSVGRAPYEQYF. The CDR3 nucleotides read TGTGCCAGCAGTGTGGGCAGGGCCCCCTACGAGCAGTACTTC.

This sequence joins TRBV6-1 and TRBJ2-7; maybe TRBD2 (7 bases). Per the germline V gene, CDR1 is MNHNS and CDR2 is SASEGT. The CDR3 runs to 14 residues. Trimming removed 7 bases at V and 5 bases at J, with 18 bases between. CDR3 loop: CASKTGGNRDEQYF. The DNA for the CDR3 is TGTGCCAGCAAGACGGGGGGCAATAGGGACGAGCAGTACTTC.

This chain uses TRBV28 with TRBJ1-5, with D hard to call. Deletions cut 3 bases from V and 7 bases from J, with 10 bases between. CDR3 length: 13 amino acids. The germline V gene encodes CDR1 MDHEN and CDR2 SYDVKM. The CDR3 sequence: CASSFEVAQPQHF. CDR3 coding DNA: TGTGCCAGCAGTTTCGAGGTCGCGCAGCCCCAGCATTTT.

The rearrangement uses TRBV2 and TRBJ2-5; no clear D. This CDR3 comprises 13 residues. Trimming removed 7 bases from V and 1 base from J, with 10 bases in between. Germline-derived CDR1 and CDR2 are SNHLY and FYNNEI. DNA for the CDR3: TGTGCCAGCACCTACAGTCGCCAAGAGACCCAGTACTTC. This sequence encodes CASTYSRQETQYF.

The CDR3 loop reads CASSFKTGELFF. The CDR3 DNA is TGCGCCAGCAGCTTTAAAACCGGGGAGCTGTTTTTT. V gene TRBV5-1 combines with J gene TRBJ2-2; D is undetermined. This CDR3 has 12 residues. V lost 2 bases and J 5 bases, leaving 4 bases between the germline ends. The germline V gene has CDR1 SGHRS and CDR2 YFSETQ.

This chain joins TRBV5-6 and TRBJ2-5; D perhaps matches TRBD2 (5 bases). Trimming pared 0 bases from V and 5 bases from J, leaving 14 bases between. Germline loops: CDR1 SGHDT, CDR2 YYEEEE. The CDR3 is made up of 15 amino acids. CDR3 sequence (DNA): TGTGCCAGCAGCTTGGAGCCGGGGATGTATGAGACCCAGTACTTC. It encodes CASSLEPGMYETQYF.

The chain has TRBV19 and TRBJ1-3, with TRBD1 matching over 8 bases. The CDR3 consists of 15 residues. V shed 9 bases and J 1 base; nucleotides not matched to a gene: 8. The germline gives CDR1 LNHDA, CDR2 SQIVND (reference sequence). Written as DNA, the CDR3 is TGTGCCAGCTCGGGACAGGCCTTTTCTGGAAACACCATATATTTT. It specifies CASSGQAFSGNTIYF. Complete variable domain (other parts from reference TRBV19 and TRBJ1-3): DGGITQSPKYLFRKEGQNVTLSCEQNLNHDAMYWYRQDPGQGLRLIYYSQIVNDFQKGDIAEGYSVSREKKESFPLTVTSAQKNPTAFYLCASSGQAFSGNTIYFGEGSWLTVV.